A selection of T cell receptor beta chains follows, all from one sample in a study of blood T cell repertoires in COVID-19. The data were produced by immunoSEQ multiplex PCR, yet TCRdb's version contains in-frame clones alone and is incomplete. The sample includes about 190,000 clones, 65% to 80% of them seen just once. Input material: peripheral blood. These receptors originate from a man over 45 who had recovered from COVID-19. Each CDR3 is given with its conserved first and last residue. A D gene is named only where the DNA matches it firmly. The size field is filled for only some rows; it gives once, few, many or a size class.

D	V	J	size	DNA	CDR3
TRBD1	TRBV6-5	TRBJ2-7	NA	TGTGCCAGCAGTCCACAGGGGGATTTCCGCGAGCAGTACTTC	CASSPQGDFREQYF
NA	TRBV7-2	TRBJ2-5	NA	TGTGCCAGCAGCTACAGACTAGTGGAGACCCAGTACTTC	CASSYRLVETQYF
NA	TRBV7-9	TRBJ2-5	NA	TGTGCCAGCAGCTTCGGACAGATCCAAGAGACCCAGTACTTC	CASSFGQIQETQYF
TRBD1	TRBV19	TRBJ2-3	NA	TGTGCCAGTAGTATTATGGCAGGGGGTCTAGATACGCAGTATTTT	CASSIMAGGLDTQYF
TRBD1	TRBV13	TRBJ1-1	NA	TGTGCCAGCAGCTTGGAACTAGACAGGGTAGGCACTGAAGCTTTCTTT	CASSLELDRVGTEAFF
NA	TRBV7-8	TRBJ2-7	NA	TGTGCCAGCAGCAGACTAGGGAGGCAGAGTAGCGTAATCCCCTACGAGCAGTACTTC	CASSRLGRQSSVIPYEQYF
NA	TRBV29-1	TRBJ1-1	few	TGCAGCGTCGGGAGGGGCTCTGAAGCTTTCTTT	CSVGRGSEAFF
TRBD2	TRBV4-1	TRBJ2-1	NA	TGCGCCAGCAGCCAAGGCGCGGGAGGCACCAATGAGCAGTTCTTC	CASSQGAGGTNEQFF
NA	TRBV11-2	TRBJ1-6	NA	TGTGCCAGCAGCTTAGACTGGGGAACAGGGAACAATTCACCCCTCCACTTT	CASSLDWGTGNNSPLHF
TRBD2	TRBV10-2	TRBJ2-2	NA	TGCGCCAGCATTGGACTAGCGGAGGCCGGGGAGCTGTTTTTT	CASIGLAEAGELFF
TRBD1	TRBV19	TRBJ1-1	NA	TGTGCCAGTAGTAGGGGACAGGGGTATTTATCCTACACTGAAGCTTTCTTT	CASSRGQGYLSYTEAFF